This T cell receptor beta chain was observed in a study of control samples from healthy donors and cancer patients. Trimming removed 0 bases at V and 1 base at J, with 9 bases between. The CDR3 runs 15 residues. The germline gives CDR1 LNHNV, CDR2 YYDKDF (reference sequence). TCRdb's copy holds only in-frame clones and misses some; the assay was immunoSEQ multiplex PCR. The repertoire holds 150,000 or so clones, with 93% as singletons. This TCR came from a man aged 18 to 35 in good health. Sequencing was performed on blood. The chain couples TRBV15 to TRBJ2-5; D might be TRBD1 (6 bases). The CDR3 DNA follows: TGTGCCACCAGCAGAGATTGGGACACCCAAGAGACCCAGTACTTC. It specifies CATSRDWDTQETQYF.